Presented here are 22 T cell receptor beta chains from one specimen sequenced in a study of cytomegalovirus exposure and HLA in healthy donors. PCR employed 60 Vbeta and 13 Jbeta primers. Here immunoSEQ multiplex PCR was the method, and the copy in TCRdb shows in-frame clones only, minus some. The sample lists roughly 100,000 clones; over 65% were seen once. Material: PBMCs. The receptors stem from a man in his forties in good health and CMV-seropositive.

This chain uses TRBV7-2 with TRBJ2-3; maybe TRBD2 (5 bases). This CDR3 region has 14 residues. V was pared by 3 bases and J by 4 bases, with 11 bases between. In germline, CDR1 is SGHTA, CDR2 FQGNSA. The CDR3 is CASSLGFSADTQYF. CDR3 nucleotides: TGTGCCAGCAGCTTGGGGTTTAGCGCAGATACGCAGTATTTT.

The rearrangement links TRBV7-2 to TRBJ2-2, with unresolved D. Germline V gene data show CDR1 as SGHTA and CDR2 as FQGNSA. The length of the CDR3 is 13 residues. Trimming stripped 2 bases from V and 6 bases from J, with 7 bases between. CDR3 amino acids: CASSLLAAGELFF. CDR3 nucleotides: TGTGCCAGCAGCTTATTGGCAGCCGGGGAGCTGTTTTTT.

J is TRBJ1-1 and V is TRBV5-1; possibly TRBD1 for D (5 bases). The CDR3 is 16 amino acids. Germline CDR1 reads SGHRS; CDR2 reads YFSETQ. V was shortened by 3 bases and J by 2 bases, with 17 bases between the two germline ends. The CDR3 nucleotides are TGCGCCAGCAGCTACGGGCAGGGAATCTCCAACACTGAAGCTTTCTTT. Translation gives CASSYGQGISNTEAFF.

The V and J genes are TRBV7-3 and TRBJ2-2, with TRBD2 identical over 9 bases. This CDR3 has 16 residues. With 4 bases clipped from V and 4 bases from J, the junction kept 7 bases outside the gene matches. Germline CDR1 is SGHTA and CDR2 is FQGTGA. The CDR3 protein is CASSSGTSYFTGELFF. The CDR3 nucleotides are TGTGCCAGCAGCTCCGGGACTAGCTATTTCACCGGGGAGCTGTTTTTT.

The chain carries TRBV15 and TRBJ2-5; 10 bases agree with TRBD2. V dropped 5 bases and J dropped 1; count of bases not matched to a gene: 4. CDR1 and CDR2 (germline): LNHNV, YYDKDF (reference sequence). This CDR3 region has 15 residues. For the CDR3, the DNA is TGTGCCACCAGCGGTGAGCGGGGGGGCCAAGAGACCCAGTACTTC. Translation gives CATSGERGGQETQYF. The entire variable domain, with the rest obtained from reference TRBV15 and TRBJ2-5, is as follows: DAMVIQNPRYQVTQFGKPVTLSCSQTLNHNVMYWYQQKSSQAPKLLFHYYDKDFNNEADTPDNFQSRRPNTSFCFLDIRSPGLGDTAMYLCATSGERGGQETQYFGPGTRLLVL.

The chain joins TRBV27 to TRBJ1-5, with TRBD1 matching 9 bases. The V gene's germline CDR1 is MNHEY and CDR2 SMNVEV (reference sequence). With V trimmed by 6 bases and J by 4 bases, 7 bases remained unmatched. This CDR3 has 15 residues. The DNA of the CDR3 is TGTGCCAGCAGACAGGACAGGGGCGCTAATCAGCCCCAGCATTTT. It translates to CASRQDRGANQPQHF.

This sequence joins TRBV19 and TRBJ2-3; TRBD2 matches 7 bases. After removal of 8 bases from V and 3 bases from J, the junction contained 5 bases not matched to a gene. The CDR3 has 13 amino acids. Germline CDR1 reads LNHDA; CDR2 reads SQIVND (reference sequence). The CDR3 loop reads CASFGGRTDTQYF. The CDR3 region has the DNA TGTGCCAGTTTTGGCGGGAGAACAGATACGCAGTATTTT.

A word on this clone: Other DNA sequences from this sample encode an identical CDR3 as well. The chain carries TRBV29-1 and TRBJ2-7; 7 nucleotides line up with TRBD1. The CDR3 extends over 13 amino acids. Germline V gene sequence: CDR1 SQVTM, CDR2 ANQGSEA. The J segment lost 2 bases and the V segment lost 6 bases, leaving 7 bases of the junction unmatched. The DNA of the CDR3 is TGCAGCGTAGTTACAGGGGTTCCCTACGAGCAGTACTTC. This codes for CSVVTGVPYEQYF.

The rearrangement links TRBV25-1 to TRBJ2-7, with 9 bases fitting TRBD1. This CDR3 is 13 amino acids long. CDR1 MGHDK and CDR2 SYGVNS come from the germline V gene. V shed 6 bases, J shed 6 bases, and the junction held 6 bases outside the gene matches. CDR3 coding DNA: TGTGCCAGCAGGGGACAGGGAACAAGCGAGCAGTACTTC. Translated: CASRGQGTSEQYF.

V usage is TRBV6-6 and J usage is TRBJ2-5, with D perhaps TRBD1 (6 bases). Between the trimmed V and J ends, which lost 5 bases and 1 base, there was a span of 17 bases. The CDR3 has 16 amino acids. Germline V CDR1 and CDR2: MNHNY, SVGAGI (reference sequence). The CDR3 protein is CASSRILGQIQETQYF. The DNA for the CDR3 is TGTGCCAGCAGTCGAATCCTAGGACAGATCCAAGAGACCCAGTACTTC.

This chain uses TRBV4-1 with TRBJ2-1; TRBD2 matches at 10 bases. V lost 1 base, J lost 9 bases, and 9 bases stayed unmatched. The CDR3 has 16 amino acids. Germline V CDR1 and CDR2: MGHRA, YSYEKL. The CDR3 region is CASSQVGSGGRGEQFF. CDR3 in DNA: TGCGCCAGCAGCCAAGTGGGTAGCGGGGGGCGGGGTGAGCAGTTCTTC.

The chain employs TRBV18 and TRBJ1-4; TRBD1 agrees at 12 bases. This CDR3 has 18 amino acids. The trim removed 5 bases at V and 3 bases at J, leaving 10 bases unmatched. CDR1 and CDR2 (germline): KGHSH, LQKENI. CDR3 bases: TGTGCCAGCTCAGACTCCGGGACAGGGGGCCTCTCTAATGAAAAACTGTTTTTT. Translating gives CASSDSGTGGLSNEKLFF.

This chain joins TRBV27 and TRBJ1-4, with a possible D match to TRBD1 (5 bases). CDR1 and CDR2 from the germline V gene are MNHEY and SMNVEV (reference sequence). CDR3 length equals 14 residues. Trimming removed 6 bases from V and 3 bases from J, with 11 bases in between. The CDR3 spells CASRTGVANEKLFF. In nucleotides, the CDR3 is TGTGCCAGCAGGACGGGGGTGGCTAATGAAAAACTGTTTTTT.

The CDR3 nucleotides read TGTGCCAGCAGTTCGGCAGGAAATACGCAGTATTTT. Its translation: CASSSAGNTQYF. The J gene is TRBJ2-3, the V gene TRBV6-5, with no clear D. The V gene lost 4 bases and the J gene lost 7 bases, with 9 bases spanning the gap. Germline V gives CDR1 MNHEY, CDR2 SVGAGI. This CDR3 is 12 amino acids long.

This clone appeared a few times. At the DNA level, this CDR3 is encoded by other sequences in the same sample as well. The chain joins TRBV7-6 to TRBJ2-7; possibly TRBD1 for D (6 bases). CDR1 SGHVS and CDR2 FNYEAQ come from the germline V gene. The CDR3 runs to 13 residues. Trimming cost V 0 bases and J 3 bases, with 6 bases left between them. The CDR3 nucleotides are TGTGCCAGCAGCTTAGCAGGGGGCTACGAGCAGTACTTC. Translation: CASSLAGGYEQYF.

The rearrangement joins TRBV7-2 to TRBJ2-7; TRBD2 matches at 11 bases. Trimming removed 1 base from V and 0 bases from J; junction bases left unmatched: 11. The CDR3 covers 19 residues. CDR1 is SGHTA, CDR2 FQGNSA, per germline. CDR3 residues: CASSLVRLAGGRPSYEQYF. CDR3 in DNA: TGTGCCAGCAGCTTAGTGCGCCTAGCGGGAGGTCGACCCTCCTACGAGCAGTACTTC.

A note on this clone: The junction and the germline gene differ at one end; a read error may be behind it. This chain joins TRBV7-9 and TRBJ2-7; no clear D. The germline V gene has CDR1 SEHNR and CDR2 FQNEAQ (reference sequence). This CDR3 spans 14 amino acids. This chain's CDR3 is CSSSLTQAAHEQYF. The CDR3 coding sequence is TGTTCCAGCAGCTTAACCCAAGCCGCCCACGAGCAGTACTTC.

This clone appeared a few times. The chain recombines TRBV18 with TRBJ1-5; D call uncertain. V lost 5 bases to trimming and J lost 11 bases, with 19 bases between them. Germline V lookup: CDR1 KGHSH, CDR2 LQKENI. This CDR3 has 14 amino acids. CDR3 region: CASSSGMSHEAQHF. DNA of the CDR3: TGTGCCAGCTCATCCGGAATGTCCCACGAGGCCCAGCATTTT. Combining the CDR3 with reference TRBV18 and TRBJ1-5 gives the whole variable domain NAGVMQNPRHLVRRRGQEARLRCSPMKGHSHVYWYRQLPEEGLKFMVYLQKENIIDESGMPKERFSAEFPKEGPSILRIQQVVRGDSAAYFCASSSGMSHEAQHFGDGTRLSIL.

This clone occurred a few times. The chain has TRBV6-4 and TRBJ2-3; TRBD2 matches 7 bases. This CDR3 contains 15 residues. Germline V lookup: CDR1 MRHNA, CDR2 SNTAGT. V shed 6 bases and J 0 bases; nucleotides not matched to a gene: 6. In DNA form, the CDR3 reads TGTGCCAGCAGCGCAACTAGCGCCAGCACAGATACGCAGTATTTT. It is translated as CASSATSASTDTQYF.

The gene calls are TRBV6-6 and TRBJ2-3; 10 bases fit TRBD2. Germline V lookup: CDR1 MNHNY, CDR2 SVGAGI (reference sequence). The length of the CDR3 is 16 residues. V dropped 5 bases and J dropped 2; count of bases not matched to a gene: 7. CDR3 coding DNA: TGTGCCAGCAGTCTACACCTAGCGGGGGCCACAGATACGCAGTATTTT. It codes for CASSLHLAGATDTQYF.

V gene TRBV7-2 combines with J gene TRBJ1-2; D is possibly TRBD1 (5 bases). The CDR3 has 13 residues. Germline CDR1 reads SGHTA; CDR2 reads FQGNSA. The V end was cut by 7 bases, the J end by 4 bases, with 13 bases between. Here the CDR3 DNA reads TGTGCCAGCACCATGACCGGGGGCTATGGCTACACCTTC. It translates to CASTMTGGYGYTF. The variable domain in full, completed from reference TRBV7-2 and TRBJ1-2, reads GAGVSQSPSNKVTEKGKDVELRCDPISGHTALYWYRQSLGQGLEFLIYFQGNSAPDKSGLPSDRFSAERTGGSVSTLTIQRTQQEDSAVYLCASTMTGGYGYTFGSGTRLTVV.

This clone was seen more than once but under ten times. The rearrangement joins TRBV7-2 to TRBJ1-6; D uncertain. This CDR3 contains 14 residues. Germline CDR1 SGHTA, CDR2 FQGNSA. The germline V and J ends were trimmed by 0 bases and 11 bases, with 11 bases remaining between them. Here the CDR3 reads CASSLARETTPLHF. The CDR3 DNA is TGTGCCAGCAGCTTAGCGCGGGAAACGACACCCCTCCACTTT.